This T cell receptor beta chain was identified in a study of a mutant IDH1 vaccine in newly diagnosed glioma. Regarding time point: week 11, during vaccination. Alongside topical imiquimod, each dose of vaccine comprised 300 ug of mutant IDH1 20-mer peptide. Profiling relied on immunoSEQ multiplex PCR, and the TCRdb table lists in-frame clones only, not all of them. Of around 60,000 clones in the sample, approximately 91% were seen once. On this clone itself: Antigen: not known.

The CDR3 has 15 residues. Germline assignment: CDR1 SNHLY and CDR2 FYNNEI. V shed 6 bases and J 2 bases; nucleotides not matched to a gene: 7. The sample was PBMCs, taken from a glioma patient whose treatment included an IDH1 peptide vaccine. The chain links TRBV2 to TRBJ2-5, with 9 bases aligning to TRBD1. The source of this sequence is a man aged 40-49 years with glioma. The CDR3 DNA follows: TGTGCCAGCAGGGGGGGACAGGGACGGCAAGAGACCCAGTACTTC. Its translation: CASRGGQGRQETQYF.